This TCR beta chain is from a study of blood T cell repertoires in COVID-19. Per the germline V gene, CDR1 is SEHNR and CDR2 is FQNEAQ (reference sequence). This CDR3 is 13 amino acids long. The V and J ends lost 6 bases and 2 bases respectively, with 11 bases between them. Profiled with immunoSEQ multiplex PCR; TCRdb holds only in-frame clones, not every one. The profile shows 100,000 to 150,000 clones, 90% of them singletons. Seattle patient enrollment occurred during active infection, with longitudinal follow-up thereafter. The sequence came from a woman aged 55-75 years with COVID-19, enrolled during active disease. Sequenced sample: peripheral blood. The chain carries TRBV7-9 and TRBJ2-7; unclear D gene. CDR3 sequence reads: CASRPPQTYEQYF. CDR3 sequence (DNA): TGTGCCAGCAGACCCCCCCAGACCTACGAGCAGTACTTC.